What follows are 25 T cell receptor beta chains derived from one specimen sequenced in a study of cytomegalovirus exposure and HLA in healthy donors. PCR primers comprised 60 Vbeta and 13 Jbeta primers. Data came from immunoSEQ multiplex PCR; TCRdb stores just in-frame clones and leaves some out. The repertoire holds 200,000 to 250,000 clones, with roughly 78% as singletons. The source material was PBMCs. The receptors derive from a boy under 18 in good health and CMV-seronegative.

V gene TRBV18 combines with J gene TRBJ1-2; maybe TRBD1 (5 bases). Germline assignment: CDR1 KGHSH and CDR2 LQKENI. This CDR3 has 15 amino acids. V lost 4 bases and J 0 bases, leaving 12 bases between the germline ends. CDR3 DNA sequence: TGTGCCAGCTCACGTACAGGAACAGCTAACTATGGCTACACCTTC. This codes for CASSRTGTANYGYTF.

The V gene is TRBV28, the J gene TRBJ1-1; 7 nucleotides line up with TRBD1. This CDR3 is built from 13 residues. The germline V gene encodes CDR1 MDHEN and CDR2 SYDVKM. With 5 bases clipped from V and 3 bases from J, the junction kept 3 bases outside the gene matches. CDR3 nucleotides: TGTGCCAGCAGTCCAGACAGGGACACTGAAGCTTTCTTT. Encoded protein: CASSPDRDTEAFF.

The V gene is TRBV2, the J gene TRBJ2-1, with 11 bases lining up with TRBD2. The CDR3 has 16 residues. In germline, CDR1 is SNHLY, CDR2 FYNNEI. The V and J ends lost 2 bases and 3 bases, in that order; junction bases with no gene match: 3. CDR3 sequence (DNA): TGTGCCAGCAGTGAAAGACTAGCGGGACGCTACAATGAGCAGTTCTTC. It translates to CASSERLAGRYNEQFF.

The gene calls are TRBV13 and TRBJ2-1; 12 nucleotides match TRBD2. Germline V gene sequence: CDR1 PRHDT, CDR2 FYEKMQ (reference sequence). V dropped 0 bases and J dropped 5; count of bases not matched to a gene: 2. The CDR3 loop spans 16 amino acids. The CDR3: CASSLGLAGGDNEQFF. The CDR3 nucleotides are TGTGCCAGCAGCTTAGGACTAGCGGGAGGCGACAATGAGCAGTTCTTC.

The genes are TRBV30 and TRBJ2-1; tentatively, D is TRBD1 (5 bases). Germline values: CDR1 GTSNPN, CDR2 SVGIG (reference sequence). The CDR3 runs 12 residues. The germline V and J ends were trimmed by 5 bases and 10 bases, with 15 bases remaining between them. The chain's CDR3 is CAWQDRRWEQFF. In nucleotides, the CDR3 is TGTGCCTGGCAAGACAGACGCTGGGAGCAGTTCTTC.

The V gene is TRBV29-1, the J gene TRBJ2-1; 8 nucleotides align to TRBD2. The germline gives CDR1 SQVTM, CDR2 ANQGSEA. The CDR3 runs to 13 residues. This CDR3 reads CSSGTSSYNEQFF. The CDR3 DNA is TGCTCGTCCGGGACTAGCTCCTACAATGAGCAGTTCTTC.

The genes are TRBV5-4 and TRBJ2-7; 12 nucleotides align to TRBD1. The CDR3 length is 14 residues. J was trimmed by 7 bases and V by 4 bases; bases with no gene match: 6. Germline loops: CDR1 SGHNT, CDR2 YYREEE (reference sequence). This CDR3 is CASSPGQGAWEQYF. Here the CDR3 DNA reads TGTGCCAGCAGCCCGGGACAGGGGGCCTGGGAGCAGTACTTC. Drawing the rest from reference TRBV5-4 and TRBJ2-7, the complete variable domain is ETGVTQSPTHLIKTRGQQVTLRCSSQSGHNTVSWYQQALGQGPQFIFQYYREEENGRGNFPPRFSGLQFPNYSSELNVNALELDDSALYLCASSPGQGAWEQYFGPGTRLTVT.

The J gene is TRBJ1-1, the V gene TRBV10-3; D is perhaps TRBD1 (6 bases). V lost 4 bases to trimming and J lost 1 base, with 19 bases between them. CDR1 and CDR2 (germline): ENHRY, SYGVKD. CDR3 size: 17 residues. The CDR3 reads CAISGFRGGRENTEAFF. In DNA form, the CDR3 reads TGTGCCATCAGTGGGTTTAGGGGGGGCCGGGAGAACACTGAAGCTTTCTTT.

Worth noting for this clone: The junction departs from germline at one end; a sequencing error may be responsible. V usage is TRBV5-8 and J usage is TRBJ2-7, with 11 bases lining up with TRBD2. Germline V gene data show CDR1 as SGHTS and CDR2 as YDEGEE. This CDR3 is 15 amino acids long. The CDR3: CASRLAGLAAYEQYF. In nucleotides, the CDR3 is TGTGCCAGCAGGTTGGCGGGACTAGCGGCCTACGAGCAGTACTTC.

This chain uses TRBV9 with TRBJ2-5, with 10 nucleotides matching TRBD2. The CDR3 is made up of 15 amino acids. CDR1 and CDR2 from the germline V gene are SGDLS and YYNGEE. V lost 4 bases, J lost 1 base, and 4 bases stayed unmatched. The CDR3 is CASSHSGGVQETQYF. For the CDR3, the DNA is TGTGCCAGCAGCCACAGCGGGGGGGTCCAAGAGACCCAGTACTTC.

This clone was detected a few times. The rearrangement joins TRBV11-3 to TRBJ2-7; TRBD1 is a possible D gene (6 bases). From germline, CDR1 is SGHNT and CDR2 YENEEA. The CDR3 is 14 amino acids. Trimming shortened V by 5 bases and J by 6 bases, and 17 bases separated the two germline ends. The CDR3, as DNA: TGTGCCAGCAGCCCGCCAGACAGGATGGCCGAGCAGTACTTC. The encoded protein is CASSPPDRMAEQYF.

The V call is TRBV4-1, the J call TRBJ1-2, with D perhaps matching TRBD1 (6 bases). The CDR3 contains 15 residues. Per germline, CDR1 MGHRA and CDR2 YSYEKL. Between the trimmed V and J ends, which lost 6 bases and 4 bases, there was a span of 18 bases. The CDR3 sequence: CASRDQGKRSYGYTF. The CDR3 DNA reads as TGCGCCAGCAGAGATCAGGGGAAGAGGAGCTATGGCTACACCTTC.

The V call is TRBV4-2, the J call TRBJ2-7, with 9 positions matching TRBD1. Germline CDR1 reads LGHNA; CDR2 reads YNFKEQ. V gave up 1 base and J gave up 1 base; unmatched junction bases: 2. The CDR3 runs 15 residues. CDR3 bases: TGTGCCAGCAGCCAAGGGACAGGGGTGTCCTACGAGCAGTACTTC. As protein: CASSQGTGVSYEQYF.

The gene calls are TRBV19 and TRBJ2-7, with a weak D call TRBD2 (6 bases). Deletions cut 1 base from V and 3 bases from J, with 10 bases between. From germline, CDR1 is LNHDA and CDR2 SQIVND (reference sequence). The CDR3 loop spans 14 amino acids. This CDR3 reads CASSIAGGNYEQYF. In DNA, the CDR3 is TGTGCCAGTAGTATAGCCGGGGGAAACTACGAGCAGTACTTC.

The rearrangement joins TRBV15 to TRBJ1-6; D is perhaps TRBD1 (6 bases). CDR1 LNHNV and CDR2 YYDKDF come from the germline V gene (reference sequence). V lost 5 bases and J 3 bases, leaving 14 bases between the germline ends. The CDR3 is made up of 16 amino acids. The CDR3: CATSGRGFSYNSPLHF. CDR3 DNA: TGTGCCACCAGCGGGAGGGGGTTCAGCTATAATTCACCCCTCCACTTT.

This clone was picked up one time. The genes are TRBV18 and TRBJ1-2, with a weak D call TRBD1 (5 bases). The V and J ends lost 4 bases and 0 bases respectively, with 9 bases between them. CDR3 size: 14 residues. CDR1 is KGHSH and CDR2 is LQKENI in the germline V gene. The DNA of the CDR3 is TGTGCCAGCTCACTCACAGGAGCTAACTATGGCTACACCTTC. Its translation: CASSLTGANYGYTF. Full variable domain (missing parts from reference TRBV18 and TRBJ1-2): NAGVMQNPRHLVRRRGQEARLRCSPMKGHSHVYWYRQLPEEGLKFMVYLQKENIIDESGMPKERFSAEFPKEGPSILRIQQVVRGDSAAYFCASSLTGANYGYTFGSGTRLTVV.

The chain recombines TRBV7-8 with TRBJ1-1, with D possibly being TRBD1 (6 bases). Germline V lookup: CDR1 SGHVS, CDR2 FQNEAQ. The CDR3 is made up of 16 amino acids. V shed 5 bases and J shed 7 bases, with 23 bases lying between them. The CDR3, as DNA: TGTGCCAGCAGCGGGGGGGGCGGAGGGTCGGGGGGTGAAGCTTTCTTT. Encoded protein: CASSGGGGGSGGEAFF.

The rearrangement links TRBV20-1 to TRBJ1-1; D unclear. The CDR3 totals 10 residues. Between the trimmed V and J ends, which lost 4 bases and 2 bases, there was a span of 2 bases. Germline V gene data show CDR1 as DFQATT and CDR2 as SNEGSKA (reference sequence). The CDR3 sequence: CSAINTEAFF. Here the CDR3 DNA reads TGCAGTGCTATAAACACTGAAGCTTTCTTT.

The CDR3 DNA follows: TGTGCCAGTAGTATAGATCTCGGGGTATGGAATGAGCAGTTCTTC. Translation gives CASSIDLGVWNEQFF. The J gene is TRBJ2-1, the V gene TRBV19; D is perhaps TRBD2 (5 bases). CDR1 and CDR2 (germline): LNHDA, SQIVND (reference sequence). This CDR3 is built from 15 residues. Trimming stripped 0 bases from V and 7 bases from J, with 13 bases between.

The CDR3 DNA follows: TGCAGCGTAGGCAGGAGGATGAACACTGAAGCTTTCTTT. Its translation is CSVGRRMNTEAFF. The rearrangement joins TRBV29-1 to TRBJ1-1; D unresolved. The germline CDR1 and CDR2 sequences are SQVTM and ANQGSEA. The CDR3 loop spans 13 amino acids. Trimming cost V 6 bases and J 0 bases, with 11 bases left between them.

This chain links TRBV29-1 with TRBJ1-3; D unresolved. CDR1 SQVTM and CDR2 ANQGSEA come from the germline V gene. CDR3 length: 13 residues. The ends were cut back, 6 bases at V and 4 bases at J, with 13 bases in the middle. Written as DNA, the CDR3 is TGCAGCGTCTCCGAGGCGGGAGGAAACACCATATATTTT. Amino acid sequence: CSVSEAGGNTIYF.

The chain uses TRBV10-3 and TRBJ1-1; 7 bases are shared with TRBD1. Germline CDR1 reads ENHRY; CDR2 reads SYGVKD. Losses at the gene ends were 6 bases for V and 0 bases for J; bases not matched to a gene: 10. CDR3 size: 16 residues. The CDR3 sequence is CAIRRGDSPLNTEAFF. CDR3 nucleotide sequence: TGTGCCATCAGGCGGGGGGACAGCCCTTTGAACACTGAAGCTTTCTTT.

In this sample, this clone turned up a few times. The CDR3 loop reads CASSGGTGTANTEAFF. The CDR3 DNA follows: TGTGCCAGTAGTGGGGGAACCGGGACAGCGAACACTGAAGCTTTCTTT. The chain is built from TRBV19 and TRBJ1-1; TRBD1 agrees at 7 bases. V shed 5 bases, J shed 1 base, and the junction held 10 bases outside the gene matches. Germline lookup yields CDR1 LNHDA and CDR2 SQIVND (reference sequence). This CDR3 spans 16 amino acids.

The chain carries TRBV7-8 and TRBJ2-3; 7 bases are a match to TRBD2. J lost 2 bases, V lost 2 bases, and 7 bases had no gene match. The germline gives CDR1 SGHVS, CDR2 FQNEAQ. The CDR3 spans 16 residues. The CDR3 DNA sequence: TGTGCCAGCAGCTTAAAGTTTGGGACTAACACAGATACGCAGTATTTT. Encoded protein: CASSLKFGTNTDTQYF.

This chain links TRBV30 with TRBJ2-1; 7 bases are shared with TRBD1. V shed 0 bases, J shed 5 bases, and the junction held 4 bases outside the gene matches. The CDR3 runs to 14 residues. Germline V gene sequence: CDR1 GTSNPN, CDR2 SVGIG (reference sequence). CDR3 region: CAWSVGTDDNEQFF. As DNA, the CDR3 is TGTGCCTGGAGTGTGGGGACAGATGACAATGAGCAGTTCTTC.